Shown below are 8 T cell receptor beta chains from a single sample sequenced in a study of shared clonotypes between healthy human individuals. Data came from immunoSEQ multiplex PCR; TCRdb stores just in-frame clones and leaves some out. The data show over a million clones, approximately 80% seen once. The material sequenced was memory CD4+ T cells from PBMCs. Regarding subset: CD45RA-negative fraction. The receptors shown here come from a man between 18 and 35 years old in good health. Some clones in this sample may be carry-over from other donors' samples.

The chain couples TRBV5-6 to TRBJ2-7; TRBD2 aligns across 9 bases. The V segment lost 1 base and the J segment 5 bases; nucleotides outside the gene matches: 19. The length of the CDR3 is 19 residues. The germline CDR1 and CDR2 sequences are SGHDT and YYEEEE. CDR3 DNA: TGTGCCAGCAGCTTGTATGGCCTAGCGGGAACCAAGGGCGGCCACGAGCAGTACTTC. Its translation is CASSLYGLAGTKGGHEQYF. Looking up the rest from reference TRBV5-6 and TRBJ2-7 gives the full variable domain: DAGVTQSPTHLIKTRGQQVTLRCSPKSGHDTVSWYQQALGQGPQFIFQYYEEEERQRGNFPDRFSGHQFPNYSSELNVNALLLGDSALYLCASSLYGLAGTKGGHEQYFGPGTRLTVT.

This rearrangement joins TRBV5-4 to TRBJ2-3; D unresolved. V lost 2 bases and J 2 bases, leaving 3 bases between the germline ends. From germline, CDR1 is SGHNT and CDR2 YYREEE (reference sequence). The CDR3 has 12 residues. This CDR3 is CASSLYTDTQYF. The CDR3 nucleotides are TGTGCCAGCAGCTTATACACAGATACGCAGTATTTT.

This clone is a singleton in its sample. This sequence joins TRBV18 and TRBJ2-2; D is perhaps TRBD2 (5 bases). Germline CDR1 reads KGHSH; CDR2 reads LQKENI. CDR3 size: 16 residues. Between the trimmed V and J ends, which lost 2 bases and 1 base, there was a span of 11 bases. CDR3 sequence (DNA): TGTGCCAGCTCACCAACTAGGGCAGGGAACACCGGGGAGCTGTTTTTT. Residues: CASSPTRAGNTGELFF. Based on the CDR3 plus reference TRBV18 and TRBJ2-2, the full variable domain is NAGVMQNPRHLVRRRGQEARLRCSPMKGHSHVYWYRQLPEEGLKFMVYLQKENIIDESGMPKERFSAEFPKEGPSILRIQQVVRGDSAAYFCASSPTRAGNTGELFFGEGSRLTVL.

The CDR3 spells CASRRRESQPQHF. The CDR3 bases are TGTGCCAGCAGGAGAAGGGAATCTCAGCCCCAGCATTTT. This sequence joins TRBV28 and TRBJ1-5; D unresolved. The V end was cut by 6 bases, the J end by 6 bases, with 12 bases between. CDR3 size: 13 residues. Germline-derived CDR1 and CDR2 are MDHEN and SYDVKM.

This chain links TRBV7-8 with TRBJ2-3; TRBD2 matches 13 bases. This CDR3 contains 17 residues. Per the germline V gene, CDR1 is SGHVS and CDR2 is FQNEAQ. The trim removed 1 base at V and 0 bases at J, leaving 1 base unmatched. CDR3 loop: CASSLGTSGSSTDTQYF. In DNA form, the CDR3 reads TGTGCCAGCAGCTTAGGGACTAGCGGGAGCAGCACAGATACGCAGTATTTT.

Worth noting for this clone: A much larger clone differs by one base, so this may be a read error. The chain employs TRBV29-1 and TRBJ1-2; D is possibly TRBD1 (5 bases). There are 13 residues in the CDR3. The germline V gene has CDR1 SQVTM and CDR2 ANQGSEA. The V end lost 8 bases, the J end lost 4 bases, and 17 bases lay between the germline ends. CDR3 residues: CSFGGGGFYGYTF. For the CDR3, the DNA is TGCAGCTTTGGGGGTGGAGGGTTCTATGGCTACACCTTC.

The J gene is TRBJ1-1, the V gene TRBV7-9; possible D gene TRBD1, 5 bases. Trimming removed 5 bases at V and 1 base at J, with 11 bases between. This CDR3 comprises 14 residues. CDR1 is SEHNR, CDR2 FQNEAQ, per germline (reference sequence). The CDR3 reads CASSRIGQNTEAFF. CDR3 bases: TGTGCCAGCAGCCGAATAGGACAGAACACTGAAGCTTTCTTT.

Worth noting for this clone: A read error may explain this, as a much larger clone is one base away. The genes are TRBV6-5 and TRBJ2-3; no firm D call. The CDR3 runs to 14 residues. CDR1 MNHEY and CDR2 SVGAGI come from the germline V gene. The ends were cut back, 2 bases at V and 2 bases at J, with 8 bases in the middle. The CDR3 reads CASSYGTATDTQYF. Here the CDR3 DNA reads TGTGCCAGCAGTTACGGCACAGCCACAGATACGCAGTATTTT.